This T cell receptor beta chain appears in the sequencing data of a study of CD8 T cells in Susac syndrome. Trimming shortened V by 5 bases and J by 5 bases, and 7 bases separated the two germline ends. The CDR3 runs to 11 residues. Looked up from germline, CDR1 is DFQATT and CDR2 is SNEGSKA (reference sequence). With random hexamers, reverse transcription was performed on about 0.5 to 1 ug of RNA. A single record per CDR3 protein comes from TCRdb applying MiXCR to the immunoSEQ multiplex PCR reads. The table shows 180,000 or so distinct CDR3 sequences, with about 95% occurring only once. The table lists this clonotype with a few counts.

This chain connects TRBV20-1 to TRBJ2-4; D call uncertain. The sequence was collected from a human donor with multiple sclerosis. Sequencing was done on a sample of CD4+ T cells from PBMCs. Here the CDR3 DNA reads TGCAGTGCTTCCCGGGAAAACATTCAGTACTTC. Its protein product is CSASRENIQYF.